This TCR beta chain is from a study of glioma-infiltrating T cells. The wider study: Glioblastomas were WHO grade IV, sampled at first diagnosis; low-grade were grade II. General study points: Patients with low tissue-blood divergence carried a signature set of shared blood CDR3 motifs.

About this clonotype: Its antigen is undetermined.

TCR alpha and beta CDR3 regions were amplified from RNA using iRepertoire nested multiplex PCR. One entry per CDR3 protein, called by TCRdb with MiXCR from the multiplex PCR reads. There are around 390,000 distinct CDR3 sequences in the sample; roughly 41% occur only once, and 12% lies in the top ten. The CDR3 has 13 amino acids. V was cut by 1 base and J by 3 bases, with 7 bases left in between. Germline V gives CDR1 SGHTA, CDR2 FQGTGA. Material: glioma tissue, nonneoplastic brain tissue, or PBMCs (not recorded which). The rearrangement joins TRBV7-3 to TRBJ2-7, with no clear D. The receptor was isolated from a human donor with low-grade glioma or glioblastoma, undergoing nonglioma brain surgery, or in good health (not recorded which). CDR3 DNA sequence: TGTGCCAGCAGCTTAAGGTGGGGCTACGAGCAGTACTTC. Translated, it gives CASSLRWGYEQYF.